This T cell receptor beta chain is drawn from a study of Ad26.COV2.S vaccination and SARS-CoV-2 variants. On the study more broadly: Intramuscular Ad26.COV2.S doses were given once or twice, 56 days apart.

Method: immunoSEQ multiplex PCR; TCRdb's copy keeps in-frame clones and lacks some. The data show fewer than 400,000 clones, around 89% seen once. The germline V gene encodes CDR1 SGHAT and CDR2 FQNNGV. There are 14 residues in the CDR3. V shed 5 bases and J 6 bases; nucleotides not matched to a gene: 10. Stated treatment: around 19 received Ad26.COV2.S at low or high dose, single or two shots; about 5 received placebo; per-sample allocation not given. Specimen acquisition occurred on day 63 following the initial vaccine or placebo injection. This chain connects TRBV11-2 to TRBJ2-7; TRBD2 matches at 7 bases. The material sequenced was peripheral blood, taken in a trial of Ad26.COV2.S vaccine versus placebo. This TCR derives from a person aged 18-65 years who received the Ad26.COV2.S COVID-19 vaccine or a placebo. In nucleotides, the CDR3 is TGTGCCAGCAGCCGCGCGGGAGCAGTGGTCGAGCAGTACTTC. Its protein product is CASSRAGAVVEQYF.